This is a list of T cell receptor beta chains from one sample in a study of blood T cell repertoires in COVID-19. Clones were sequenced by immunoSEQ multiplex PCR, and TCRdb holds only the in-frame ones, with some missing. The sample has more than 90,000 clones, 85% seen once. Sequencing used peripheral blood. All receptors come from a man aged 35-49 years with acute or convalescent COVID-19. Both conserved end residues are part of each CDR3. Each record gives: V gene, D gene, J gene, clone size, CDR3 DNA, CDR3 protein. The D gene is left open where the match is weak. For some rows the clone size is stated as once, few or many, or as a class when expanded; others skip it.

TRBV21-1	NA	TRBJ2-1	NA	TGTGCCAGCAGCAAAGGACGGGCGGGGACTAGGGGCAGCAATGAGCAGTTCTTC	CASSKGRAGTRGSNEQFF
TRBV7-3	NA	TRBJ2-2	NA	TGTGCCAGCAGCCAAGGAGGGAGTCAAACCGGGGAGCTGTTTTTT	CASSQGGSQTGELFF
TRBV7-2	NA	TRBJ1-5	NA	TGTGCCAGCAGCCGGGGGGGCAGCCTTAGCAATCAGCCCCAGCATTTT	CASSRGGSLSNQPQHF
TRBV9	NA	TRBJ1-2	NA	TGTGCCAGCAGCGTAATGAGAAATGGCTACACCTTC	CASSVMRNGYTF
TRBV21-1	NA	TRBJ1-4	NA	TGTCCCAGCTTCAGATCTGGCTTTCAAAATGAAAAACTGTTTTTT	CPSFRSGFQNEKLFF
TRBV5-6	NA	TRBJ2-5	NA	TGTGCCAGCACCCCCCCTAATCGTGAGACCCAGTACTTC	CASTPPNRETQYF
TRBV19	TRBD1	TRBJ2-7	NA	TGTGCCAGTACCCCGGCCCTGGGGACAGAGAGCTCCTACGAGCAGTACTTC	CASTPALGTESSYEQYF
TRBV6-5	TRBD2	TRBJ2-1	NA	TGTGCCAGCAGGGCCGGGACTAGCCAGTTCTTC	CASRAGTSQFF
TRBV19	TRBD1	TRBJ2-7	NA	TGTGCCAGTAGTATCAACAGGGGTTACGAGCAGTACTTC	CASSINRGYEQYF
TRBV2	NA	TRBJ1-1	NA	TGTGCCAGCTACAGGGACGGGAACACTGAAGCTTTCTTT	CASYRDGNTEAFF
TRBV18	TRBD1	TRBJ2-4	NA	TGTGCCAGCTCGTCGGGACAGGGGGGAGCCAAAAACATTCAGTACTTC	CASSSGQGGAKNIQYF
TRBV7-2	NA	TRBJ2-1	few	TGTGCCAGCAGCTTTAGAGAGGGAGCGGAGCAGTTCTTC	CASSFREGAEQFF
TRBV7-8	TRBD1	TRBJ2-7	NA	TGTGCCAGCAGCCGACAGGGGGCCAACGAGCAGTACTTC	CASSRQGANEQYF
TRBV4-2	NA	TRBJ2-7	NA	TGTGCCAGCAGCCAGCGGAGGGGACAGTCCTACGAGCAGTACTTC	CASSQRRGQSYEQYF
TRBV7-2	NA	TRBJ2-3	NA	TGTGCCAGCAATCTACCGGGAACCACGCAGTATTTT	CASNLPGTTQYF
TRBV7-2	NA	TRBJ2-1	NA	TGTGCCAGCAGCTTAGGGAGTAAGATCGTTTACAATGAGCAGTTCTTC	CASSLGSKIVYNEQFF
TRBV10-2	TRBD1	TRBJ1-5	NA	TGCGCCAGCAGCGACGACAGGGGGGTGTGGCAGCCCCAGCATTTT	CASSDDRGVWQPQHF
TRBV28	NA	TRBJ2-7	NA	TGTGCCAGCAGCAGTGAGCCGAGCGGGTACTTATACGAGCAGTACTTC	CASSSEPSGYLYEQYF
TRBV7-2	NA	TRBJ1-1	NA	TGTGCCAGCAGCTTCCGGCGGTTGAACACTGAAGCTTTCTTT	CASSFRRLNTEAFF
TRBV12-3/TRBV12-4	NA	TRBJ1-1	NA	TGTGCCACCTTCGGGGAAACTGAAGCTTTCTTT	CATFGETEAFF
TRBV7-2	TRBD2	TRBJ2-4	once	TGTGCCAGCAGCTTGCCCGGGTTGCGGGGGGGCACGGGAAACATTCAGTACTTC	CASSLPGLRGGTGNIQYF
TRBV7-7	NA	TRBJ2-5	NA	TGTGCTAGCAGCCGAAACTCGGGAGCGGGAGAGACCCAGTACTTC	CASSRNSGAGETQYF
TRBV4-1	NA	TRBJ2-1	NA	TGCGCCAGCAGCCACGCCGAGACTAGTATTATGCAGTTCTTC	CASSHAETSIMQFF
TRBV7-6	TRBD2	TRBJ2-7	NA	TGTGCCAGCAGGGCTACACCGGGACTAGCGTTCGAGCAGTACTTC	CASRATPGLAFEQYF
TRBV12-3/TRBV12-4	NA	TRBJ2-4	NA	TGTGCCAGCAGTCTCTACCTTGGACAGAATCAGTACTTC	CASSLYLGQNQYF
TRBV5-1	NA	TRBJ2-3	NA	TGCGCCAGCAGCTTGGCTGCCCCTGAGGATACGCAGTATTTT	CASSLAAPEDTQYF
TRBV28	NA	TRBJ1-4	NA	TGTGCCAGTAGGTCCGGACTCACTAATGAAAAACTGTTTTTT	CASRSGLTNEKLFF
TRBV2	NA	TRBJ2-3	NA	TGTGCCAGCAGTGAATCCGACAGGTATACTAGCACAGATACGCAGTATTTT	CASSESDRYTSTDTQYF
TRBV15	NA	TRBJ2-5	NA	TGTGCCACCAGCATTCGGAGACAGGTGGAGACCCAGTACTTC	CATSIRRQVETQYF
TRBV5-1	NA	TRBJ1-3	NA	TGCGCCAGCAGCCTACAGCCCTCTGGAAACACCATATATTTT	CASSLQPSGNTIYF
TRBV21-1	NA	TRBJ2-1	NA	TGTGCCAGCAGTCGACCAGAGCGGGACTCCTACAATGAGCAGTTCTTC	CASSRPERDSYNEQFF
TRBV7-3	TRBD2	TRBJ2-3	once	TGTGCCAGCAGCTTAATTGCGGGAGGGAGCACAGATACGCAGTATTTT	CASSLIAGGSTDTQYF
TRBV3-1/TRBV3-2	TRBD1	TRBJ1-2	NA	TGTGCCAGCAGCCTACAGGGGTATGGCTACACCTTC	CASSLQGYGYTF
TRBV13	TRBD1	TRBJ1-5	NA	TGTGCCAGCAGCCGACGACAGGGGGGGATTTATCAGCCCCAGCATTTT	CASSRRQGGIYQPQHF
TRBV6-6	NA	TRBJ1-2	NA	TGTGCCAGCAGTTATATACAGGGTATCTATGGCTACACCTTC	CASSYIQGIYGYTF
TRBV7-2	TRBD1	TRBJ1-3	NA	TGTGCCAGCAGCTTAGGGGAACAGGGGGCAAGAAACACCATATATTTT	CASSLGEQGARNTIYF
TRBV19	NA	TRBJ2-1	NA	TGTGCCAGTAGTATAGACCGACGAGGGCCCAATGAGCAGTTCTTC	CASSIDRRGPNEQFF
TRBV11-1	TRBD1	TRBJ1-1	NA	TGTGCCAGCAGCTTAGACCCCGGACAGGGGAGGACTGAAGCTTTCTTT	CASSLDPGQGRTEAFF
TRBV7-2	TRBD1	TRBJ2-3	few	TGTGCCAGCAGCTTAACGGGACAGACTGGCGATACGCAGTATTTT	CASSLTGQTGDTQYF
TRBV10-3	NA	TRBJ1-1	NA	TGTGCCATCAGTGCCCAGGCGGGGACTGAAGCTTTCTTT	CAISAQAGTEAFF
TRBV28	TRBD1	TRBJ2-5	once	TGTGCCAGCAGTATACAGGGGGCTTACCAAGAGACCCAGTACTTC	CASSIQGAYQETQYF
TRBV24-1	NA	TRBJ2-3	NA	TGTGCCACCAGTGATCCCGCGACCCGGGGGGATACGCAGTATTTT	CATSDPATRGDTQYF
TRBV5-4	NA	TRBJ1-2	once	TGTGCCAGCAGCTTGGAGGCGTTAGGGGAGGGTGGCTACACCTTC	CASSLEALGEGGYTF
TRBV18	TRBD1	TRBJ2-1	NA	TGTGCCAGCTCTGTTAACGGACAGGTCTACAATGAGCAGTTCTTC	CASSVNGQVYNEQFF
TRBV3-1/TRBV3-2	TRBD1	TRBJ1-6	NA	TGTGCCAGCAGCCAAGCAGGGGGAGGTAATTCACCCCTCCACTTT	CASSQAGGGNSPLHF
TRBV18	NA	TRBJ2-5	NA	TGTGCCAGCTCACCTTCGGTGCAGGTAGAGACCCAGTACTTC	CASSPSVQVETQYF
TRBV28	NA	TRBJ2-7	NA	TGTGCCAGCAGTTTACCAGGGTACGAGCAGTACTTC	CASSLPGYEQYF
TRBV9	TRBD1	TRBJ2-1	NA	TGTGCCAGCAGCGCGGACAGGGCCTCCTACAATGAGCAGTTCTTC	CASSADRASYNEQFF
TRBV5-1	TRBD2	TRBJ2-1	NA	TGCGCCAGCAGCTTAGGTGCTAGCGGGGGGAGGGGAAATGAGCAGTTCTTC	CASSLGASGGRGNEQFF